The following is a TCR beta chain sequence with its context. The antigen remains undetermined. This specimen comes from a study of cytomegalovirus exposure and HLA in healthy donors. As for the study in general: For the roughly 400 genotyped donors, roughly 80% fell within the Caucasian-associated ancestry cluster. Study-level results: Associated with cytomegalovirus, according to the listing, were 164 TCR beta chains. Data from an earlier analysis indicated that most TCR beta V segments were productive either about 87% or about 30% of the time.

The germline V gene encodes CDR1 SGHNT and CDR2 YYREEE (reference sequence). V was clipped by 4 bases and J by 4 bases; unmatched bases: 11. This CDR3 is built from 16 residues. Primers included in the PCR were 60 Vbeta and 13 Jbeta primers. Generated by immunoSEQ multiplex PCR, the TCRdb table keeps only in-frame clones and is missing some. This sample carries roughly 200,000 clones, approximately 85% of them seen once, and the ten largest clones take under 3%. What was sequenced was PBMCs. The chain combines TRBV5-4 with TRBJ2-3; TRBD1 matches 8 bases. The TCR originated in a woman aged 50 to 65 in good health and CMV-seronegative. CDR3 amino acids: CASSAITPGGADTQYF. The CDR3 DNA follows: TGTGCCAGCAGCGCAATTACACCAGGGGGCGCAGATACGCAGTATTTT.